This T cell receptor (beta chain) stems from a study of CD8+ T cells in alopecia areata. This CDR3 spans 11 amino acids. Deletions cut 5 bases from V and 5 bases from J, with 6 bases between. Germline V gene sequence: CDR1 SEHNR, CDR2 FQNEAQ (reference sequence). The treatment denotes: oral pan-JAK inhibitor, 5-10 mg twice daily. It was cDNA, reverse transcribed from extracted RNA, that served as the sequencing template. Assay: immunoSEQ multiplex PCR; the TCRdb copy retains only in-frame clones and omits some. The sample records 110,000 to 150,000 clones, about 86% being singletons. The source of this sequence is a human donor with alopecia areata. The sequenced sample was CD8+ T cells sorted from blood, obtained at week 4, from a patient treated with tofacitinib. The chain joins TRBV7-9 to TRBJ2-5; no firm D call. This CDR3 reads CASSHGETQYF. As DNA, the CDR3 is TGTGCCAGCAGCCATGGGGAGACCCAGTACTTC.